The sequence of this TCR beta chain was determined in a study of T cell repertoires in cytomegalovirus infection (dated by TCRdb to between 2017 and 2020). General notes on the study: Recently identified HLA-C-restricted CMV epitopes, whose presentation resists viral immunomodulation, were targeted by peptide stimulations together with well-studied HLA-B-restricted epitopes. The HLA type of each donor mattered for the analysis, because public TCR beta signatures pointed to carriage of CMV infection along with the matching HLA type. Broad study findings and their caveats: The ex vivo response was dominated by HLA-C-restricted CMV-specific TCR beta clonotypes, which also provided the single most frequent clonotype in two of eight donors. In both this cohort and an independent roughly 350-donor cohort, the cumulative frequency of public TCR beta family members distinguished carriers of CMV infection plus the relevant HLA type.

Instrument on record: Illumina HiSeq 1500. TCRdb reran the public reads through fastp at Q25 and MiXCR, keeping productive beta chains. Rows are unified per CDR3 protein, each entry keeping the most common DNA and genes. Present in this sample are 380,000 or so distinct CDR3 sequences, around a third of which were seen just once. The ten largest clonotypes hold around an eighth of the sample. A word on this clonotype: What antigen it recognizes has not been identified. No clone much larger than this one lies a single base away; base qualities are absent.

V loses 3 bases, J loses 6 bases, and the germline ends lie 14 bases apart. The CDR3, from cysteine to phenylalanine, totals 14 residues. This entry keeps only the CDR3 DNA: 42 bases, framed from base 1. The meaning of the sample's treatment or condition label: in vitro stimulation with specific CMV peptide epitopes to enrich CMV-specific T cells. This sample comprised cultured PBMCs, obtained from culture after CMV antigen stimulation. The chain uses TRBV12-3 or TRBV12-4 and TRBJ1-2; D gene: possibly TRBD1, on 5 matching bases. The sequence was collected from a human donor in good health (CMV status not recorded). Some clones in this sample may be carry-over from other donors' samples. Read as DNA, the sequence is TGTGCCAGCAGTTTGGTTGGGGGGTTGGATGGCTACACCTTC. Its product reads: CASSLVGGLDGYTF.